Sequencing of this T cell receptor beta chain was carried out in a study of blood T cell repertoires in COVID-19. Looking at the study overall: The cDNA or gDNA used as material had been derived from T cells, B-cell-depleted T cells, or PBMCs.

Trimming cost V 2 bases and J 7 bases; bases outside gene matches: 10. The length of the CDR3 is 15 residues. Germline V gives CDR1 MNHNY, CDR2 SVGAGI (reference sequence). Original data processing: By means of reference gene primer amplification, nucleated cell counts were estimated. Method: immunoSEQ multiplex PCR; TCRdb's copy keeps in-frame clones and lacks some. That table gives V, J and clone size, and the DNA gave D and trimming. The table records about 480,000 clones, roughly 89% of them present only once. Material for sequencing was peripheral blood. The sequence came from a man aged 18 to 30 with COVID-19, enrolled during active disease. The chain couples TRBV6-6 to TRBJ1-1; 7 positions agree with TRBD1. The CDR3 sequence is CASSYAQGGRGEAFF. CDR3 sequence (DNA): TGTGCCAGCAGTTACGCCCAGGGGGGTAGGGGTGAAGCTTTCTTT.